The source of this T cell receptor (beta chain) is a study of blood T cell repertoires in COVID-19. Study overall: COVID-19 samples, acute and convalescent, were from the United States, Italy and Spain. The cDNA or gDNA used as material had been derived from T cells, B-cell-depleted T cells, or PBMCs.

Germline-derived CDR1 and CDR2 are SGHNT and YENEEA. The CDR3 runs 13 residues. The V end was cut by 5 bases, the J end by 8 bases, with 15 bases between. Per the study methods: It was from reference gene primer amplification that nucleated cell counts were estimated. Sequenced by immunoSEQ multiplex PCR; TCRdb stores in-frame clones only, minus some. The V and J calls and the clone size are those of that table, but D and trimming were determined from the DNA. The table shows about 160,000 clones, with around 85% occurring only once. Input material: peripheral blood. The clonotype was recovered from a human donor with acute or convalescent COVID-19. The donor label of this sample is uncertain. This rearrangement joins TRBV11-3 to TRBJ1-2, with a tentative D call TRBD1 (6 bases). The CDR3 loop reads CASSTRGGEGYTF. The CDR3 nucleotides are TGTGCCAGCAGCACCAGAGGGGGGGAAGGCTACACCTTC. The entire variable domain, with the rest obtained from reference TRBV11-3 and TRBJ1-2, is as follows: EAGVVQSPRYKIIEKKQPVAFWCNPISGHNTLYWYLQNLGQGPELLIRYENEEAVDDSQLPKDRFSAERLKGVDSTLKIQPAELGDSAVYLCASSTRGGEGYTFGSGTRLTVV.